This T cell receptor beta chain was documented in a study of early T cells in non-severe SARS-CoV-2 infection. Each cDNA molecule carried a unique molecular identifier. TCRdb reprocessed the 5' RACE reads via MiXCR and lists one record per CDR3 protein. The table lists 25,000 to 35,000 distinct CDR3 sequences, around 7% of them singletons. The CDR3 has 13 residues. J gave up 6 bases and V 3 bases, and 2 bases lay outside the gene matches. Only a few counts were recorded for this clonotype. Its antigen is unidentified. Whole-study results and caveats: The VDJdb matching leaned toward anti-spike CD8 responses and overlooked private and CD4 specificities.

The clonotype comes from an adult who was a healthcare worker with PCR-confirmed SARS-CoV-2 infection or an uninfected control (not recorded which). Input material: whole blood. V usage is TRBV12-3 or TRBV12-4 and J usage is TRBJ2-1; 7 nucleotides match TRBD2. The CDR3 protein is CASSFGRVNEQFF. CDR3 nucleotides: TGTGCCAGCAGTTTTGGGAGGGTCAATGAGCAGTTCTTC.